The clone carrying this T cell receptor (beta chain) was counted between two and nine times. These data originate in a study of T cell responses to AZD1222 COVID-19 vaccine. This CDR3 contains 11 residues. Trimming took off 4 bases at V and 2 bases at J, with 3 bases between the two ends. Profiled with immunoSEQ multiplex PCR; TCRdb holds only in-frame clones, not every one. The sample includes more than 95,000 clones, about 91% seen only once; the top ten take 1.5% to 2%. The sample was peripheral blood, taken 28 days after the second AZD1222 dose. V usage is TRBV12-3 or TRBV12-4 and J usage is TRBJ2-7; no definite D call. This TCR came from an adult who received the AZD1222 COVID-19 vaccine. This CDR3 reads CASSSPYEQYF. CDR3 coding DNA: TGTGCCAGCAGTTCGCCCTACGAGCAGTACTTC.